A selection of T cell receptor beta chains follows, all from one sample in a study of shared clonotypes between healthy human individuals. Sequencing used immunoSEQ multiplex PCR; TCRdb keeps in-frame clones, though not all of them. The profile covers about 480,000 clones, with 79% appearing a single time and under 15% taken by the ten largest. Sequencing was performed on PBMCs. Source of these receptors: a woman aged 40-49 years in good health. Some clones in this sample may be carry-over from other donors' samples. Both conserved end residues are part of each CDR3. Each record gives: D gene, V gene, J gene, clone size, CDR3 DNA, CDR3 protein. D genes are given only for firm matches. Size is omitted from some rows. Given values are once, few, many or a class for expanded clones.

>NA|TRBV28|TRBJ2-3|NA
TGTGCCAGCAGTTTATTGGCAGAGAGCACAGATACGCAGTATTTT
CASSLLAESTDTQYF
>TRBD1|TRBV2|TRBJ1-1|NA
TGTGCCAGTCGACGGGACAGGTTAAACACTGAAGCTTTCTTT
CASRRDRLNTEAFF
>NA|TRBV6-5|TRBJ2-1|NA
TGTGCCAGCAGTTACGGAGGGTCAGCCTACAATGAGCAGTTCTTC
CASSYGGSAYNEQFF
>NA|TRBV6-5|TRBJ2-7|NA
TGTGCCAGCAGTTACTCGGGGGCTTACGAGCAGTACTTC
CASSYSGAYEQYF
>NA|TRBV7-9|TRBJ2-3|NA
TGTGCCAGCAGCCCGACGACTAGCACAGATACGCAGTATTTT
CASSPTTSTDTQYF
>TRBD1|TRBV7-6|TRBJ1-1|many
TGTGCCAGCAGCCCCGAACAGGGGACCACTGAAGCTTTCTTT
CASSPEQGTTEAFF
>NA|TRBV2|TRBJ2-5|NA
TGTGCCAGTGCCCAGGGGGGGCAAGAGACCCAGTACTTC
CASAQGGQETQYF
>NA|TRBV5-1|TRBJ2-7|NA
TGCGCCAGCAGCCCACAAGCGGGTACCTACGAGCAGTACTTC
CASSPQAGTYEQYF
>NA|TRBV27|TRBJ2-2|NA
TGTGCCAGCAGTTTATCGGCAGGAGCAAACACCGGGGAGCTGTTTTTT
CASSLSAGANTGELFF
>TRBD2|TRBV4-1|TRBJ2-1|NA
TGCGCCAGCAGCCGATCGCCCACTAGCGACGTTGAGCAGTTCTTC
CASSRSPTSDVEQFF
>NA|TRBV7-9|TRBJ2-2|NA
TGTGCCAGCAGCTCGGACGCCCCGGAGCTGTTTTTT
CASSSDAPELFF
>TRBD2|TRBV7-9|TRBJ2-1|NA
TGTGCCAGCAGCTTCAGAACGGGAGGGCGAAATGAGCAGTTCTTC
CASSFRTGGRNEQFF
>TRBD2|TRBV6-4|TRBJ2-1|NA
TGTGCCAGCAGGGCTAGCGGGAGTAATGAGCAGTTCTTC
CASRASGSNEQFF
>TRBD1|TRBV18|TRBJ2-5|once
TGTGCCGGCTCACCCCAGGGAAGACAGGGGGCCCAAGAGACCCAGTACTTC
CAGSPQGRQGAQETQYF
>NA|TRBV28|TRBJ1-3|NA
TGTGCCAGCAGTTCGCCCACTGGTCCGGGAAACACCATATATTTT
CASSSPTGPGNTIYF
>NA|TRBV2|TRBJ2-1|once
TGTGCCAGCAGTGAAGGGGTGGGAGATGAGCAGTTCTTC
CASSEGVGDEQFF
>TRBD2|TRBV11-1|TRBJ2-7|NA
TGTGCCAGCAGCACAGGGACTAGCGGGTACTACGAGCAGTACTTC
CASSTGTSGYYEQYF
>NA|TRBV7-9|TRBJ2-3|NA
TGTGCCAGCAGCTTAATCTGGGTCAGGGAGGATACGCAGTATTTT
CASSLIWVREDTQYF
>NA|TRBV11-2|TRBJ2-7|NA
TGTGCCAGCAGACACCTAGGGTCCTACGAGCAGTACTTC
CASRHLGSYEQYF